The 7 T cell receptor beta chains below all came from one sample that was sequenced in a study of T-cell memory formation after mild COVID-19. One entry per CDR3 protein results from TCRdb running MiXCR on the 5' RACE reads. The sample lists approximately 300,000 distinct CDR3 sequences; approximately 15% were seen once. The sample taken for sequencing was PBMCs or a T cell subset sorted from them (not recorded which). The receptors come from a man between 18 and 35 years old who had mild COVID-19 (a few samples of this study predate the infection). Cell type and time point are not known.

This clonotype was counted between two and nine times. The CDR3 sequence: CASSQDLRRGVSQETQYF. The DNA of the CDR3 is TGCGCCAGCAGCCAAGATCTGAGGCGAGGGGTTTCTCAAGAGACCCAGTACTTC. The chain combines TRBV4-1 with TRBJ2-5, with D perhaps assigned TRBD1 or TRBD2 (5 bases each). Germline CDR1 MGHRA, CDR2 YSYEKL. The V end was cut by 0 bases, the J end by 2 bases, with 19 bases between. The CDR3 has 18 residues.

This clonotype was found many times. The V and J genes are TRBV7-3 and TRBJ2-1; D is unclear. Trimming took 1 base from V and 0 from J, leaving 10 bases between them. CDR1 is SGHTA and CDR2 is FQGTGA in the germline V gene. This CDR3 contains 16 residues. The CDR3 is CASSLKGRVSYNEQFF. The CDR3 coding sequence is TGTGCCAGCAGCTTAAAGGGTAGGGTCTCCTACAATGAGCAGTTCTTC.

The gene calls are TRBV25-1 and TRBJ2-4, with a tentative D call TRBD2 (5 bases). Germline V lookup: CDR1 MGHDK, CDR2 SYGVNS. This CDR3 is 13 amino acids long. V was clipped by 1 base and J by 10 bases, with 11 bases between them. The CDR3 reads CASSESSRGIQYF. The CDR3 DNA is TGTGCCAGCAGTGAATCCAGCCGGGGAATTCAGTACTTC.

This clonotype was observed a handful of times. The CDR3 sequence is CASSRSGGAGNIQYF. The CDR3 DNA reads as TGTGCCAGCAGCCGTAGCGGGGGGGCTGGGAACATTCAGTACTTC. The chain uses TRBV7-2 and TRBJ2-4; TRBD2 agrees at 11 bases. V shed 5 bases, J shed 7 bases, and the junction held 7 bases outside the gene matches. Looked up from germline, CDR1 is SGHTA and CDR2 is FQGNSA. The CDR3 has 15 amino acids.

The chain is built from TRBV9 and TRBJ2-3; D might be TRBD2 (5 bases). CDR1 is SGDLS, CDR2 YYNGEE, per germline. With 0 bases removed from V and 9 bases from J, the gap between germline ends came to 14 bases. This CDR3 has 14 amino acids. CDR3 amino acids: CASSVAGEGATQYF. CDR3 coding DNA: TGTGCCAGCAGCGTAGCCGGCGAGGGTGCAACGCAGTATTTT.

This clonotype was observed a handful of times. This chain's CDR3 is CASSQDWGLYEQYF. The CDR3 DNA reads TGCGCCAGCAGCCAAGATTGGGGACTCTACGAGCAGTACTTC. V and J are TRBV4-3 and TRBJ2-7; a weak D match, TRBD2 (6 bases). The length of the CDR3 is 14 residues. Per germline, CDR1 LGHNA and CDR2 YSLEER. The germline V and J ends were trimmed by 0 bases and 3 bases, with 9 bases remaining between them.

This clonotype was seen repeatedly, ten times or more. The chain is built from TRBV6-2 or TRBV6-3 and TRBJ1-5; no clear D. This CDR3 contains 13 residues. Germline V gene lookup returns CDR1 MNHEY and CDR2 SVGEGT. Trimming took 4 bases from V and 0 from J, leaving 4 bases between them. The CDR3: CASSSHSNQPQHF. The CDR3 DNA reads TGTGCCAGCAGTTCGCATAGCAATCAGCCCCAGCATTTT.